The 30 T cell receptor beta chains in this list originate from one sample, sequenced in a study of blood T cell repertoires in COVID-19. Assay used: immunoSEQ multiplex PCR; TCRdb lists only in-frame clones, some missing. The repertoire holds 120,000 to 150,000 clones, with 75% to 85% as singletons. Sample: peripheral blood. These TCRs come from a woman aged 45 to 65 in a cohort sampled during active or convalescent COVID-19.

The chain recombines TRBV23-1 with TRBJ2-7; 11 positions match TRBD2. TRBV23-1 falls under the ORF class, with uncertain function. With 3 bases clipped from V and 1 base from J, the junction kept 14 bases outside the gene matches. The CDR3 is 19 amino acids. CDR3 sequence reads: CASSHPGLAGGPPSYEQYF. The CDR3, as DNA: TGCGCCAGCAGTCACCCCGGGCTAGCGGGGGGTCCCCCTTCCTACGAGCAGTACTTC.

V gene TRBV12-3 or TRBV12-4 combines with J gene TRBJ1-6, with D hard to call. Trimming removed 4 bases at V and 7 bases at J, with 8 bases between. The CDR3 has 13 residues. The CDR3 nucleotides are TGTGCCAGCAGTTCTAACTTAAATTCACCCCTCCACTTT. Its translation is CASSSNLNSPLHF.

The chain has TRBV21-1 and TRBJ1-6. TRBV21-1 counts as a pseudogene. The CDR3 consists of 15 residues. This CDR3 reads CASSKPAGSNSPLHF. For the CDR3, the DNA is TGTGCCAGCAGCAAACCCGCCGGTTCTAATTCACCCCTCCACTTT.

The chain uses TRBV6-5 and TRBJ1-2; 7 positions agree with TRBD1. Germline V gene sequence: CDR1 MNHEY, CDR2 SVGAGI. The CDR3 length is 13 residues. The junction had 4 bases not matched to a gene; V was cut back by 5 bases and J by 4 bases. This chain's CDR3 is CASSKQGFYGYTF. The CDR3 DNA reads as TGTGCCAGCAGTAAACAGGGGTTCTATGGCTACACCTTC.

This clone came up once. This chain uses TRBV12-5 with TRBJ1-5, with 7 bases lining up with TRBD1. The CDR3 covers 14 residues. The germline CDR1 and CDR2 sequences are LGHNT and FRNRAP. The ends lost 6 bases at V and 7 bases at J; junction bases unmatched: 9. This CDR3 is CASGQGQAYQPQHF. For the CDR3, the DNA is TGTGCTAGTGGCCAAGGACAGGCCTACCAGCCCCAGCATTTT.

The gene calls are TRBV7-2 and TRBJ2-7; D might be TRBD1 (6 bases). V lost 5 bases and J lost 3, with 11 bases in between. The germline V gene has CDR1 SGHTA and CDR2 FQGNSA. The CDR3 extends over 13 amino acids. The CDR3 sequence: CASSPDRGYEQYF. In DNA, the CDR3 is TGTGCCAGCAGCCCGGACAGAGGCTACGAGCAGTACTTC.

The rearrangement links TRBV19 to TRBJ1-3; D gene uncertain. Germline values: CDR1 LNHDA, CDR2 SQIVND (reference sequence). The CDR3 is 15 residues long. Trimming stripped 6 bases from V and 0 bases from J, with 12 bases between. The CDR3, as DNA: TGTGCCAGTAGAGAGACTGGCAGCTCTGGAAACACCATATATTTT. This encodes CASRETGSSGNTIYF.

The chain employs TRBV19 and TRBJ1-5; D is unresolved. This CDR3 comprises 16 residues. V was pared by 4 bases and J by 4 bases, with 17 bases between. CDR1 and CDR2 (germline): LNHDA, SQIVND (reference sequence). The CDR3 protein is CASSRDPGLLNQPQHF. As DNA, the CDR3 is TGTGCCAGTAGTAGGGATCCCGGACTCCTAAATCAGCCCCAGCATTTT.

The rearrangement uses TRBV14 and TRBJ2-2; no firm D call. V was trimmed by 1 base and J by 6 bases, leaving 9 bases between them. Germline CDR1 SGHDN, CDR2 FVKESK. The CDR3 runs to 14 residues. CDR3 loop: CASSQVPFSGELFF. CDR3 nucleotide sequence: TGTGCCAGCAGCCAAGTCCCGTTTTCCGGGGAGCTGTTTTTT.

This chain joins TRBV7-9 and TRBJ2-7, with D perhaps TRBD2 (6 bases). The germline V gene encodes CDR1 SEHNR and CDR2 FQNEAQ (reference sequence). V lost 2 bases and J lost 1, with 12 bases in between. CDR3 length equals 15 residues. The CDR3 coding sequence is TGTGCCAGCAGCTTAAACAAGCGGGCTTCCTACGAGCAGTACTTC. Protein: CASSLNKRASYEQYF.

The chain joins TRBV6-5 to TRBJ1-1, with 9 nucleotides matching TRBD1. This CDR3 comprises 12 residues. The germline V gene encodes CDR1 MNHEY and CDR2 SVGAGI. V gave up 10 bases and J gave up 11 bases; unmatched junction bases: 11. In DNA form, the CDR3 reads TGTGCCATCAACTCCGGGACAGGGACGGCTTTCTTT. Encoded protein: CAINSGTGTAFF.

CDR3 nucleotide sequence: TGTGCCAGCAGCGTAGATTTGGGGGGAGAGACCCAGTACTTC. Translated: CASSVDLGGETQYF. The chain carries TRBV9 and TRBJ2-5, with D tentatively TRBD2 (6 bases). This CDR3 contains 14 residues. Germline CDR1 is SGDLS and CDR2 is YYNGEE. Deletions cut 0 bases from V and 4 bases from J, with 10 bases between. Drawing the rest from reference TRBV9 and TRBJ2-5, the complete variable domain is DSGVTQTPKHLITATGQRVTLRCSPRSGDLSVYWYQQSLDQGLQFLIQYYNGEERAKGNILERFSAQQFPDLHSELNLSSLELGDSALYFCASSVDLGGETQYFGPGTRLLVL.

The chain uses TRBV4-1 and TRBJ2-7, with D perhaps matching TRBD1 (6 bases). This CDR3 comprises 13 residues. V lost 1 base to trimming and J lost 3 bases, with 7 bases between them. CDR1 is MGHRA and CDR2 is YSYEKL in the germline V gene. CDR3 loop: CASSQAGVYEQYF. The DNA for the CDR3 is TGCGCCAGCAGCCAAGCAGGGGTCTACGAGCAGTACTTC.

The rearrangement links TRBV27 to TRBJ1-5, with a possible D match to TRBD1 (6 bases). CDR3 length: 14 amino acids. Germline CDR1 MNHEY, CDR2 SMNVEV (reference sequence). V was clipped by 0 bases and J by 4 bases, with 7 bases between them. CDR3: CASSLSDRNQPQHF. DNA of the CDR3: TGTGCCAGCAGTTTATCTGACAGGAATCAGCCCCAGCATTTT.

The J gene is TRBJ2-7, the V gene TRBV27; D may be TRBD2 (5 bases). The CDR3 is 13 amino acids. The germline V and J ends were trimmed by 4 bases and 6 bases, with 13 bases remaining between them. The germline CDR1 and CDR2 sequences are MNHEY and SMNVEV (reference sequence). CDR3 sequence reads: CASSSGLLFEQYF. CDR3 bases: TGTGCCAGCAGTTCCGGACTCCTTTTCGAGCAGTACTTC.

This chain connects TRBV3-1 (or the pseudogene TRBV3-2) to TRBJ1-5, with D unclear. CDR3 length: 14 residues. V lost 1 base, J lost 3 bases, and 7 bases lay in between. Germline V gene sequence: CDR1 LGHDT, CDR2 YNNKEL (reference sequence). The CDR3 region is CASSQAQHNQPQHF. The DNA for the CDR3 is TGTGCCAGCAGCCAAGCACAGCACAATCAGCCCCAGCATTTT.

CDR3: CSGTGQANTEAFF. The CDR3 nucleotides read TGCAGCGGCACTGGACAGGCGAACACTGAAGCTTTCTTT. The genes are TRBV29-1 and TRBJ1-1, with TRBD1 matching 7 bases. V lost 7 bases, J lost 1 base, and 6 bases stayed unmatched. Germline V gives CDR1 SQVTM, CDR2 ANQGSEA. This CDR3 has 13 amino acids.

The chain joins TRBV25-1 to TRBJ2-2; maybe TRBD2 (6 bases). The ends were cut back, 8 bases at V and 3 bases at J, with 16 bases in the middle. The CDR3 sequence is 15 residues long. Germline lookup yields CDR1 MGHDK and CDR2 SYGVNS. In nucleotides, the CDR3 is TGTGCCAGCCGGAACGCCGGGACTTACACCGGGGAGCTGTTTTTT. It specifies CASRNAGTYTGELFF.

The chain has TRBV10-3 and TRBJ1-6; D is possibly TRBD1 (5 bases). This CDR3 has 15 residues. Germline V gene sequence: CDR1 ENHRY, CDR2 SYGVKD. V lost 6 bases and J lost 3, with 12 bases in between. This CDR3 is CAIRAQGFYNSPLHF. The CDR3 region has the DNA TGTGCCATCAGGGCTCAGGGCTTCTATAATTCACCCCTCCACTTT.

The CDR3 loop is CATSDLPGGEDTQYF. The CDR3 nucleotides are TGTGCCACCAGTGATTTACCAGGGGGAGAGGATACGCAGTATTTT. The chain uses TRBV24-1 and TRBJ2-3; 7 bases align to TRBD1. Germline V gene data show CDR1 as KGHDR and CDR2 as SFDVKD. Trimming removed 1 base from V and 6 bases from J; junction bases left unmatched: 6. The length of the CDR3 is 15 residues.

The rearrangement uses TRBV5-1 and TRBJ1-5; 11 bases match TRBD1. Germline lookup yields CDR1 SGHRS and CDR2 YFSETQ. The CDR3 loop spans 17 amino acids. J lost 2 bases, V lost 4 bases, and 8 bases had no gene match. This CDR3 reads CASSPGQGARGNQPQHF. The CDR3 DNA is TGCGCCAGCAGCCCCGGACAGGGGGCTAGGGGCAATCAGCCCCAGCATTTT.

The chain recombines TRBV30 with TRBJ1-5, with D possibly being TRBD1 (5 bases). The CDR3 extends over 13 amino acids. The germline V and J ends were trimmed by 2 bases and 11 bases, with 16 bases remaining between them. From germline, CDR1 is GTSNPN and CDR2 SVGIG (reference sequence). The CDR3 loop reads CAWSSGPGGAQHF. CDR3 DNA sequence: TGTGCCTGGAGTTCAGGACCAGGAGGGGCCCAGCATTTT.

The CDR3 DNA follows: TGCGCCAGCAGTGCCTCGTCCTACGAGCAGTACTTC. Translation: CASSASSYEQYF. The rearrangement uses TRBV10-2 and TRBJ2-7; D unresolved. The germline CDR1 and CDR2 sequences are WSHSY and SAAADI. V was cut by 4 bases and J by 1 base, with 5 bases left in between. CDR3 length equals 12 residues.

V usage is TRBV30 and J usage is TRBJ2-7, with unresolved D. V lost 5 bases to trimming and J lost 2 bases, with 4 bases between them. The CDR3 spans 10 residues. Germline CDR1 GTSNPN, CDR2 SVGIG (reference sequence). In DNA, the CDR3 is TGTGCCTGGGGTACCTACGAGCAGTACTTC. Amino acids: CAWGTYEQYF. Combining the CDR3 with reference TRBV30 and TRBJ2-7 gives the whole variable domain SQTIHQWPATLVQPVGSPLSLECTVEGTSNPNLYWYRQAAGRGLQLLFYSVGIGQISSEVPQNLSASRPQDRQFILSSKKLLLSDSGFYLCAWGTYEQYFGPGTRLTVT.

The chain carries TRBV9 and TRBJ2-1; D may be TRBD2 (5 bases). V was cut by 3 bases and J by 3 bases, with 10 bases left in between. Germline CDR1 SGDLS, CDR2 YYNGEE. The CDR3 contains 14 residues. The CDR3 sequence is CASSGDYNYNEQFF. DNA for the CDR3: TGTGCCAGCAGCGGAGACTATAACTACAATGAGCAGTTCTTC.

V is TRBV30 and J is TRBJ2-1; tentative D call: TRBD1 (6 bases). CDR3 size: 16 residues. Trimming left V 5 bases short and J 7 bases short, with 24 bases between. Looked up from germline, CDR1 is GTSNPN and CDR2 is SVGIG (reference sequence). The CDR3 sequence is CAWVSKGTGNRNEQFF. The DNA of the CDR3 is TGTGCCTGGGTTAGTAAAGGCACAGGGAATCGGAATGAGCAGTTCTTC.

This rearrangement joins TRBV6-5 to TRBJ2-7, with 10 bases that match TRBD1. With 6 bases clipped from V and 7 bases from J, the junction kept 9 bases outside the gene matches. The germline gives CDR1 MNHEY, CDR2 SVGAGI. The CDR3 totals 14 residues. The CDR3 region is CASRARQGAGEQYF. The DNA for the CDR3 is TGTGCCAGCAGGGCGCGACAGGGGGCAGGAGAGCAGTACTTC.

The V gene is TRBV7-2, the J gene TRBJ1-2; no clear D. With 5 bases removed from V and 3 bases from J, the gap between germline ends came to 16 bases. CDR1 SGHTA and CDR2 FQGNSA come from the germline V gene. The CDR3 extends over 15 amino acids. The CDR3 is CASSPHGVLDYGYTF. The CDR3 DNA reads as TGTGCCAGCAGCCCCCACGGGGTATTAGACTATGGCTACACCTTC.

The chain combines TRBV7-8 with TRBJ2-1, with TRBD2 matching 12 bases. CDR3 length: 18 residues. Trimming cost V 0 bases and J 0 bases; bases outside gene matches: 3. The germline V gene has CDR1 SGHVS and CDR2 FQNEAQ. The CDR3 loop is CASSLAASGGGSYNEQFF. CDR3 sequence (DNA): TGTGCCAGCAGCTTAGCCGCTAGCGGGGGGGGCTCCTACAATGAGCAGTTCTTC.

The chain recombines TRBV7-2 with TRBJ1-2, with D perhaps matching TRBD1 (6 bases). The CDR3 is made up of 16 amino acids. Between the trimmed V and J ends, which lost 1 base and 0 bases, there was a span of 12 bases. In germline, CDR1 is SGHTA, CDR2 FQGNSA. The CDR3 DNA reads TGTGCCAGCAGCTTAGGCCCAACAGGGCCTAACTATGGCTACACCTTC. This gives the protein CASSLGPTGPNYGYTF.